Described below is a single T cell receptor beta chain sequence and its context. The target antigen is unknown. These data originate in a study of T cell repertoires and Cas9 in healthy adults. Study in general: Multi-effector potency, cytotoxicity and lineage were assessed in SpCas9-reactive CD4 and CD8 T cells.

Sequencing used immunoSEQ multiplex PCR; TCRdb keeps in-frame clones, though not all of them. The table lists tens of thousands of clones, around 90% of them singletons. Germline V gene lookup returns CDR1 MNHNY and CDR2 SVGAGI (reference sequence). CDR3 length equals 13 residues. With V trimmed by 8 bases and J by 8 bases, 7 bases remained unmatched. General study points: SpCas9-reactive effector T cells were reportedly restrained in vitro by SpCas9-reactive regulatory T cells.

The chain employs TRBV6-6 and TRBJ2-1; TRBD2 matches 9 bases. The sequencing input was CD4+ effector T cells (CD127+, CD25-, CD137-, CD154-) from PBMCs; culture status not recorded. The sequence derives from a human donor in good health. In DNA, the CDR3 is TGTGCCAGCCGTAGCGGGAGTATCGATGAGCAGTTCTTC. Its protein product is CASRSGSIDEQFF.